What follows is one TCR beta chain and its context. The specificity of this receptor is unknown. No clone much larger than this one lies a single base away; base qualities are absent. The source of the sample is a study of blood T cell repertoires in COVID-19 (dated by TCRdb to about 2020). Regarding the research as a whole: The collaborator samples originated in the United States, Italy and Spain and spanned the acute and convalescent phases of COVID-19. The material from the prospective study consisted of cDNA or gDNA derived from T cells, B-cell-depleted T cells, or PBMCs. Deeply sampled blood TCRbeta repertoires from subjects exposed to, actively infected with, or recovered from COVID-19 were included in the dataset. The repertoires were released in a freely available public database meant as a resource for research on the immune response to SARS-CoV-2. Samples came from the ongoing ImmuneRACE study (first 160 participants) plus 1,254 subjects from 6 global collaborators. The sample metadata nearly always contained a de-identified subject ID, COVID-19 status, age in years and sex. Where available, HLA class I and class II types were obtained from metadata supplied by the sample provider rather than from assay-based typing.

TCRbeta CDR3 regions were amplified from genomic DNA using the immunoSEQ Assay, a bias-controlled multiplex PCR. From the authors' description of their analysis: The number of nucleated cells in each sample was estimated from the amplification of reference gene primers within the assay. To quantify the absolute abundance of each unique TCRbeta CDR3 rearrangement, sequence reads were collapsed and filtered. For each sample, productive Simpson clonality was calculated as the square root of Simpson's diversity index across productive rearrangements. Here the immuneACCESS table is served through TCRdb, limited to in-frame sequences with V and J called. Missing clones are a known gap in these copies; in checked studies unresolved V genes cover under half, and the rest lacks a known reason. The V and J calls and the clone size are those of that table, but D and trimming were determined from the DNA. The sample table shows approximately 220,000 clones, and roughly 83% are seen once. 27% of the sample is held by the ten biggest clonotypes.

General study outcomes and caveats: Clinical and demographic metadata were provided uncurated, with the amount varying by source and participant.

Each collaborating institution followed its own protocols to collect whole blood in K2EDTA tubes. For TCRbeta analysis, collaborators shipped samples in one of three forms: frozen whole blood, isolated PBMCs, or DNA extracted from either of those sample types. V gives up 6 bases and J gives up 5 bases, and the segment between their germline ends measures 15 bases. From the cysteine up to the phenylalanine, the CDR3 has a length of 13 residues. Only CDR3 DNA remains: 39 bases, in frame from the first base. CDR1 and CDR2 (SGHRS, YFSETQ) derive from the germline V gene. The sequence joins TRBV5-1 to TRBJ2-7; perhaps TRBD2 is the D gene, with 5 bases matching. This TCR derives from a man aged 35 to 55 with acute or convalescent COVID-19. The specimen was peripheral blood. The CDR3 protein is CASKDPGIHEQYF. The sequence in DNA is TGCGCCAGCAAAGACCCGGGAATCCACGAGCAGTACTTC.